The 22 T cell receptor beta chains below come from one sample, sequenced in a study of T cell repertoires in cytomegalovirus infection. TCRdb reanalysed the reads using MiXCR and keeps one entry per CDR3 protein. The data contain hundreds of thousands of distinct CDR3 sequences, around a tenth of them seen just once; the ten biggest clones take up 4.3%. What was sequenced was PBMCs. The receptors derive from a human donor in good health (CMV status not recorded). Some clones in this sample may be carry-over from other donors' samples.

J is TRBJ2-3 and V is TRBV20-1, with TRBD2 matching 8 bases. V trimming: 4 bases; J trimming: 2 bases; junction bases outside the gene matches: 5. Germline CDR1 and CDR2: DFQATT and SNEGSKA (reference sequence). The CDR3 has 14 residues. The CDR3 DNA is TGCAGTGCTAATCTAGCGGGTATCACAGATACGCAGTATTTT. As protein: CSANLAGITDTQYF.

The sample holds many counts of this clonotype. The gene calls are TRBV19 and TRBJ2-1, with 10 bases fitting TRBD2. After removal of 9 bases from V and 4 bases from J, the junction contained 9 bases not matched to a gene. Looked up from germline, CDR1 is LNHDA and CDR2 is SQIVND (reference sequence). The CDR3 is made up of 15 amino acids. CDR3 protein: CASGQREGGYNEQFF. The CDR3 DNA reads as TGTGCCAGCGGGCAGCGGGAGGGAGGGTACAATGAGCAGTTCTTC. Looking up the rest from reference TRBV19 and TRBJ2-1 gives the full variable domain: DGGITQSPKYLFRKEGQNVTLSCEQNLNHDAMYWYRQDPGQGLRLIYYSQIVNDFQKGDIAEGYSVSREKKESFPLTVTSAQKNPTAFYLCASGQREGGYNEQFFGPGTRLTVL.

The CDR3 spells CASSLGTRGDNTEAFF. The CDR3 nucleotides read TGCGCCAGCAGCTTAGGCACCAGGGGGGACAACACTGAAGCTTTCTTT. The V call is TRBV5-1, the J call TRBJ1-1, with TRBD1 identical over 7 bases. V was clipped by 2 bases and J by 2 bases; unmatched bases: 9. CDR3 size: 16 residues. Germline V gene lookup returns CDR1 SGHRS and CDR2 YFSETQ.

The chain combines TRBV20-1 with TRBJ1-2; D gene unclear. The CDR3 is made up of 16 amino acids. Trimming removed 1 base from V and 4 bases from J, with 19 bases in between. Germline V lookup: CDR1 DFQATT, CDR2 SNEGSKA (reference sequence). The CDR3 DNA reads as TGCAGTGCTAGAGGTCCGGGCCCAACAATGGGCTATGGCTACACCTTC. This encodes CSARGPGPTMGYGYTF.

This clonotype has a count of ten or more. The V and J genes are TRBV7-6 and TRBJ2-2; no definite D call. The V and J ends lost 5 bases and 4 bases respectively, with 14 bases between them. The CDR3 has 15 amino acids. Germline V lookup: CDR1 SGHVS, CDR2 FNYEAQ. The DNA for the CDR3 is TGTGCCAGCAGCCCCCGGGTGGGTGGCACCGGGGAGCTGTTTTTT. This encodes CASSPRVGGTGELFF.

This clonotype has a count of ten or more. The rearrangement joins TRBV7-2 to TRBJ1-2; D is perhaps TRBD1 (5 bases). The V gene lost 3 bases and the J gene lost 5 bases, with 13 bases spanning the gap. Per germline, CDR1 SGHTA and CDR2 FQGNSA. This CDR3 has 14 amino acids. The chain's CDR3 is CASSFRQGRYGYTF. The CDR3 DNA follows: TGTGCCAGCAGCTTCAGGCAGGGACGTTATGGCTACACCTTC.

This clonotype was picked up many times. This sequence joins TRBV19 and TRBJ2-1; 8 positions agree with TRBD1. Germline trimming cut 4 bases from V and 7 bases from J; bases unmatched to any gene: 12. This CDR3 is built from 16 residues. CDR1 LNHDA and CDR2 SQIVND come from the germline V gene (reference sequence). The chain's CDR3 is CASSTQPIRTGNEQFF. In DNA form, the CDR3 reads TGTGCCAGTAGTACCCAGCCTATAAGGACAGGGAATGAGCAGTTCTTC.

In this sample, this clonotype turned up many times. This chain joins TRBV7-8 and TRBJ2-4; D remains unclear. CDR1 is SGHVS, CDR2 FQNEAQ, per germline. The CDR3 has 14 amino acids. Trimming took 5 bases from V and 2 from J, leaving 10 bases between them. The CDR3, as DNA: TGTGCCAGCAGCAGCCGGCGGACCAAAAACATTCAGTACTTC. Translated: CASSSRRTKNIQYF.

This clonotype was picked up many times. The CDR3 protein is CASSFSERGGYTF. CDR3 in DNA: TGTGCCAGCAGTTTCTCCGAGCGCGGGGGCTACACCTTC. J is TRBJ1-2 and V is TRBV28; D is undetermined. This CDR3 region has 13 residues. CDR1 and CDR2 (germline): MDHEN, SYDVKM. V was pared by 3 bases and J by 8 bases, with 13 bases between.

This clonotype was seen more than once but under ten times. This chain links TRBV7-6 with TRBJ2-5; the match to TRBD1 covers 9 bases. The germline gives CDR1 SGHVS, CDR2 FNYEAQ. The CDR3 contains 16 residues. The V segment lost 6 bases and the J segment 5 bases; nucleotides outside the gene matches: 13. The DNA for the CDR3 is TGTGCCAGCAGGCAAGGGACAGGGTTATCGTCGGAGACCCAGTACTTC. Encoded protein: CASRQGTGLSSETQYF.

This clonotype has just a few counts. The rearrangement uses TRBV30 and TRBJ2-7, with D tentatively TRBD1 or TRBD2 (5 bases each). V was pared by 5 bases and J by 2 bases, with 13 bases between. Germline-derived CDR1 and CDR2 are GTSNPN and SVGIG (reference sequence). The CDR3 runs 13 residues. This CDR3 is CAWVRDAPYEQYF. Here the CDR3 DNA reads TGTGCCTGGGTCCGGGACGCTCCCTACGAGCAGTACTTC.

The chain couples TRBV7-9 to TRBJ1-1, with D perhaps matching TRBD1 (5 bases). With 6 bases removed from V and 0 bases from J, the gap between germline ends came to 17 bases. The CDR3 extends over 16 amino acids. Germline V gene sequence: CDR1 SEHNR, CDR2 FQNEAQ (reference sequence). CDR3 amino acids: CASRKPTDIMNTEAFF. DNA of the CDR3: TGTGCCAGCAGAAAACCGACGGACATCATGAACACTGAAGCTTTCTTT. Drawing the rest from reference TRBV7-9 and TRBJ1-1, the complete variable domain is DTGVSQNPRHKITKRGQNVTFRCDPISEHNRLYWYRQTLGQGPEFLTYFQNEAQLEKSRLLSDRFSAERPKGSFSTLEIQRTEQGDSAMYLCASRKPTDIMNTEAFFGQGTRLTVV.

This clonotype was counted many times. The chain links TRBV5-1 to TRBJ2-7, with no clear D. The germline V and J ends were trimmed by 4 bases and 4 bases, with 12 bases remaining between them. CDR1 and CDR2 (germline): SGHRS, YFSETQ. The CDR3 runs 13 residues. The CDR3 DNA follows: TGCGCCAGCAGCGGAAGCGAAGAGTACGAGCAGTACTTC. Its translation is CASSGSEEYEQYF.

As for this clonotype: At one end the junction does not follow the germline gene, possibly because of a read error. This chain uses TRBV7-2 with TRBJ2-5, with TRBD2 as a possible D gene (6 bases). The length of the CDR3 is 13 residues. The V gene's germline CDR1 is SGHTA and CDR2 FQGNSA. CDR3 region: CASSPDWGETQYF. In nucleotides, the CDR3 is TGTGCCAGCAGCCCCGACTGGGGGGAGACACAGTACTTC.

This clonotype was picked up a small number of times. The CDR3 region has the DNA TGTGCCAGCAGTTTTCCAAGCGGGAGTCACGGTAATGAGCAGTTCTTC. It translates to CASSFPSGSHGNEQFF. V and J are TRBV6-1 and TRBJ2-1; TRBD2 matches at 8 bases. The length of the CDR3 is 16 residues. With V trimmed by 5 bases and J by 7 bases, 13 bases remained unmatched. The germline V gene encodes CDR1 MNHNS and CDR2 SASEGT.

This clonotype showed up just a few times. The J gene is TRBJ2-1, the V gene TRBV27, with TRBD2 identical over 8 bases. Germline CDR1 and CDR2: MNHEY and SMNVEV (reference sequence). This CDR3 spans 16 amino acids. V trimming: 4 bases; J trimming: 4 bases; junction bases outside the gene matches: 9. CDR3 bases: TGTGCCAGCAGTTCGGAGCGGGAGCTGGGGTACAATGAGCAGTTCTTC. This encodes CASSSERELGYNEQFF.

This clonotype was seen repeatedly, ten times or more. The V and J genes are TRBV7-9 and TRBJ2-7; 11 nucleotides agree with TRBD2. After removal of 3 bases from V and 4 bases from J, the junction contained 5 bases not matched to a gene. Germline values: CDR1 SEHNR, CDR2 FQNEAQ (reference sequence). This CDR3 has 15 amino acids. The DNA of the CDR3 is TGTGCCAGCAGCTTTCCGCTAGCGGGAGGATACGAGCAGTACTTC. This translates into CASSFPLAGGYEQYF.

This clonotype was counted a few times. V gene TRBV2 combines with J gene TRBJ1-1, with TRBD1 matching 7 bases. The J segment lost 0 bases and the V segment lost 3 bases, leaving 4 bases of the junction unmatched. The V gene's germline CDR1 is SNHLY and CDR2 FYNNEI. The CDR3 totals 15 residues. The CDR3 DNA sequence: TGTGCCAGCAGTGAGCCCGGGACAGTGAACACTGAAGCTTTCTTT. Protein product: CASSEPGTVNTEAFF.

The chain couples TRBV6-1 to TRBJ2-1, with 8 bases matching TRBD2. This CDR3 contains 16 residues. V lost 7 bases, J lost 3 bases, and 11 bases stayed unmatched. In germline, CDR1 is MNHNS, CDR2 SASEGT. The CDR3 nucleotides are TGTGCCAGCACTGTCATGGGCGGGGGGAACTACAATGAGCAGTTCTTC. Protein: CASTVMGGGNYNEQFF.

The V gene is TRBV14, the J gene TRBJ2-7, with 7 bases lining up with TRBD2. This CDR3 has 15 residues. Germline V lookup: CDR1 SGHDN, CDR2 FVKESK. After removal of 0 bases from V and 4 bases from J, the junction contained 6 bases not matched to a gene. The CDR3 DNA is TGTGCCAGCAGCCAAGAACAAGCGGGGAAGTACGAGCAGTACTTC. Translated: CASSQEQAGKYEQYF. The full variable domain, completed using reference TRBV14 and TRBJ2-7, is EAGVTQFPSHSVIEKGQTVTLRCDPISGHDNLYWYRRVMGKEIKFLLHFVKESKQDESGMPNNRFLAERTGGTYSTLKVQPAELEDSGVYFCASSQEQAGKYEQYFGPGTRLTVT.

This clonotype was picked up many times. The chain carries TRBV7-2 and TRBJ1-2; 10 bases fit TRBD1. This CDR3 has 14 amino acids. Germline V lookup: CDR1 SGHTA, CDR2 FQGNSA. V was clipped by 4 bases and J by 7 bases; unmatched bases: 6. The CDR3: CASSSPGDRGGYTF. The CDR3 DNA reads as TGTGCCAGCAGCTCGCCGGGGGACAGGGGTGGCTACACCTTC.

This clonotype ranks as medium-sized (0.01 to 0.1%). Sequence at one end of the junction differs from germline and may be a read error. The CDR3 reads CASSLGGAVYEQYF. The CDR3 DNA reads TGTGCCAGCAGTTTAGGGGGGGCTGTCTACGAGCAGTACTTC. J is TRBJ2-7 and V is TRBV7-2, with D tentatively TRBD2 (7 bases). Germline V lookup: CDR1 SGHTA, CDR2 FQGNSA. The CDR3 consists of 14 residues.